Following are 15 T cell receptor beta chains from one sample sequenced in a study of identical twins. In TCRdb, the 5' RACE reads were re-called with MiXCR into one record per CDR3 protein. The data hold about 260,000 distinct CDR3 sequences, with about 7.3% observed a single time. The same data also went into a second study, on yellow fever vaccine responses in identical twins.

Sequencing was performed on memory (CD45RO+) T cells sorted from blood. The receptors stem from a woman aged 18-35 years in good health.

A few counts support this clonotype. This chain links TRBV24-1 with TRBJ2-3; the D gene is possibly TRBD1 (5 bases). The CDR3 is 15 amino acids. V lost 4 bases and J 2 bases, leaving 12 bases between the germline ends. Germline V gene data show CDR1 as KGHDR and CDR2 as SFDVKD. The CDR3 protein is CATSDSTTVTDTQYF. The CDR3 nucleotides are TGTGCCACCAGTGACTCCACGACAGTCACAGATACGCAGTATTTT.

This clonotype was counted ten times or more. The gene calls are TRBV5-1 and TRBJ2-1; the match to TRBD1 covers 7 bases. Germline V gene sequence: CDR1 SGHRS, CDR2 YFSETQ. The CDR3 contains 15 residues. Trimming cost V 4 bases and J 5 bases; bases outside gene matches: 9. CDR3 region: CASSDRATPNNEQFF. Here the CDR3 DNA reads TGCGCCAGCAGCGACAGGGCGACTCCGAACAATGAGCAGTTCTTC.

This clonotype was counted between two and nine times. The chain is built from TRBV12-3 or TRBV12-4 and TRBJ2-1; 11 bases fit TRBD1. The CDR3 sequence is 15 residues long. V lost 6 bases and J lost 5; bases outside the gene matches: 6. In DNA form, the CDR3 reads TGTGCCAGCAGGGAACGGACAGGGGGCGACAATGAGCAGTTCTTC. This gives the protein CASRERTGGDNEQFF.

As concerns this clonotype: This may arise from a read error, as a much more abundant clone is one base away. The chain couples TRBV4-2 to TRBJ2-2; TRBD2 matches at 11 bases. There are 16 residues in the CDR3. The germline CDR1 and CDR2 sequences are LGHNA and YNFKEQ. The DNA of the CDR3 is TGTGCCAGCAGCCAAGAACTAGCGGGAGTCACCGGGGTGCTGTTTTTT. Translating it yields CASSQELAGVTGVLFF.

This clonotype was counted at least ten times. The gene calls are TRBV13 and TRBJ2-1; 8 nucleotides align to TRBD2. CDR1 and CDR2 (germline): PRHDT, FYEKMQ (reference sequence). CDR3 length: 14 residues. The V and J ends lost 7 bases and 9 bases, in that order; junction bases with no gene match: 11. The CDR3 here is CASTIVASGFEQFF. The DNA of the CDR3 is TGTGCCAGCACCATAGTGGCTAGCGGGTTTGAGCAGTTCTTC.

The genes are TRBV3-1 and TRBJ1-6, with D possibly matching TRBD1 (5 bases). With 1 base removed from V and 8 bases from J, the gap between germline ends came to 6 bases. This CDR3 is built from 13 residues. Germline CDR1 and CDR2: LGHDT and YNNKEL (reference sequence). CDR3 in amino acids: CASSQGGYSPLHF. The CDR3 nucleotides read TGTGCCAGCAGCCAAGGGGGCTATTCACCCCTCCACTTT. Filled out from reference TRBV3-1 and TRBJ1-6, the complete variable domain reads DTAVSQTPKYLVTQMGNDKSIKCEQNLGHDTMYWYKQDSKKFLKIMFSYNNKELIINETVPNRFSPKSPDKAHLNLHINSLELGDSAVYFCASSQGGYSPLHFGNGTRLTVT.

This clonotype occurred a few times. V gene TRBV2 combines with J gene TRBJ2-4, with D possibly TRBD1 on 5 matching bases. Per the germline V gene, CDR1 is SNHLY and CDR2 is FYNNEI. V lost 6 bases and J 3 bases, leaving 12 bases between the germline ends. This CDR3 has 14 residues. The CDR3 DNA reads as TGTGCCAGCAGGGAGACAGCTATCAAAAACATTCAGTACTTC. Its protein is CASRETAIKNIQYF.

V and J are TRBV5-5 and TRBJ2-3, with TRBD2 matching over 7 bases. CDR3 length: 14 residues. Unmatched junction bases numbered 9, after V lost 6 bases and J lost 5 bases. Per germline, CDR1 SGHKS and CDR2 YYEKEE (reference sequence). CDR3 in amino acids: CASTLGGVRDTQYF. For the CDR3, the DNA is TGTGCCAGCACCCTGGGGGGGGTACGAGATACGCAGTATTTT.

There are many counts of this clonotype. The chain employs TRBV7-2 and TRBJ2-1; TRBD2 aligns across 7 bases. Germline V gives CDR1 SGHTA, CDR2 FQGNSA. Losses at the gene ends were 2 bases for V and 1 base for J; bases not matched to a gene: 5. CDR3 length: 16 residues. In DNA form, the CDR3 reads TGTGCCAGCAGCTTACAGGTGGGGGGGTCCTACAATGAGCAGTTCTTC. Protein product: CASSLQVGGSYNEQFF.

This clonotype has more than one count but fewer than ten. The chain employs TRBV20-1 and TRBJ1-2, with 8 bases fitting TRBD1. CDR1 and CDR2 (germline): DFQATT, SNEGSKA (reference sequence). The V gene end was trimmed by 6 bases and the J gene end by 3 bases; junction bases not matched to a gene: 6. The CDR3 is 13 amino acids. The CDR3 DNA sequence: TGCAGTGCCGACCACAGGGGGGACTATGGCTACACCTTC. Its translation is CSADHRGDYGYTF.

This clonotype came up many times. The CDR3 reads CSARDSLAGDQETQYF. In DNA form, the CDR3 reads TGCAGTGCTAGAGATAGCCTAGCGGGGGACCAAGAGACCCAGTACTTC. The rearrangement uses TRBV20-1 and TRBJ2-5, with 10 bases matching TRBD2. Looked up from germline, CDR1 is DFQATT and CDR2 is SNEGSKA (reference sequence). V trimming: 0 bases; J trimming: 0 bases; junction bases outside the gene matches: 4. This CDR3 region has 16 residues.

CDR3 protein: CASGNRGQWETQYF. CDR3 bases: TGTGCCAGCGGTAACAGGGGGCAGTGGGAGACCCAGTACTTC. The J gene is TRBJ2-5, the V gene TRBV12-3 or TRBV12-4; 9 nucleotides align to TRBD1. The CDR3 totals 14 residues. V lost 8 bases to trimming and J lost 5 bases; unmatched junction nucleotides: 9.

A word on this clonotype: A much larger clone differs by one base, so this may be a read error. The chain couples TRBV20-1 to TRBJ2-7, with 10 bases fitting TRBD2. Per the germline V gene, CDR1 is DFQATT and CDR2 is SNEGSKA (reference sequence). CDR3 length equals 16 residues. The chain's CDR3 is CSSRDPRSGGSYEQYV. CDR3 nucleotides: TGCAGTTCTAGAGATCCGCGTAGCGGGGGGAGCTACGAGCAGTACGTC.

Only a few counts were recorded for this clonotype. This sequence joins TRBV5-1 and TRBJ2-6; D is unresolved. This CDR3 contains 16 residues. Between the trimmed V and J ends, which lost 0 bases and 4 bases, there was a span of 11 bases. CDR1 and CDR2 (germline): SGHRS, YFSETQ. CDR3 bases: TGCGCCAGCAGCTTGGCATCCACCATAGGGGCCAACGTCCTGACTTTC. It is translated as CASSLASTIGANVLTF.

The rearrangement uses TRBV10-3 and TRBJ1-1; D ambiguous. Trimming cost V 7 bases and J 3 bases, with 12 bases left between them. Germline lookup yields CDR1 ENHRY and CDR2 SYGVKD. This CDR3 region has 13 residues. CDR3 DNA sequence: TGTGCCATCACCGGGTCGATGGACACTGAAGCTTTCTTT. This translates into CAITGSMDTEAFF.